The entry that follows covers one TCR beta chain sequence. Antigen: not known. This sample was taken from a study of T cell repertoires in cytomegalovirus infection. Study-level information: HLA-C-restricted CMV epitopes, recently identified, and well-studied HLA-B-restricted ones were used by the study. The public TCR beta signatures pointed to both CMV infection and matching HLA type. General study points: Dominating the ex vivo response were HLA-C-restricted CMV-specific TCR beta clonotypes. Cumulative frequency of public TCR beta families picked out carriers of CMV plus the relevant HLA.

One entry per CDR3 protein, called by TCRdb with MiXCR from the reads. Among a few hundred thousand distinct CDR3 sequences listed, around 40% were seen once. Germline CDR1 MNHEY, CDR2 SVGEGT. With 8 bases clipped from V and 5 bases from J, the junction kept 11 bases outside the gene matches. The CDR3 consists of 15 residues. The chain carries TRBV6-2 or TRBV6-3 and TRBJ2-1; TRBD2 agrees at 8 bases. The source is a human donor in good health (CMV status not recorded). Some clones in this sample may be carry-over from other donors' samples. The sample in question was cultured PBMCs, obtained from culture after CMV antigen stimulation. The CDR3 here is CASQGGRMRDNEQFF. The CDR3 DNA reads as TGTGCCAGCCAAGGCGGGAGGATGAGGGACAATGAGCAGTTCTTC.